The rows below give T cell receptor beta chains drawn from one sample of a study of blood T cell repertoires in COVID-19. This table comes from immunoSEQ multiplex PCR, and its TCRdb copy is limited to in-frame clones, with some not included. In the table there are about 80,000 clones, 78% of which are singletons. Specimen: peripheral blood. Every receptor here comes from a human donor in a cohort sampled during active COVID-19. Both conserved end residues are part of each CDR3. A D gene is named only where the DNA matches it firmly. Size values are once, few and many counts, or a class for expanded clones, and some rows have none.

CDR3aa | CDR3nt | abundance | j_gene | v_gene | d_gene
CASSQAPAGLEHEQFF | TGTGCCAGCAGCCAAGCTCCGGCAGGTTTAGAGCACGAGCAGTTCTTC | once | TRBJ2-1 | TRBV4-2 | NA
CASSDMSSEAFF | TGTGCCAGCAGTGATATGAGTTCTGAAGCTTTCTTT | few | TRBJ1-1 | TRBV6-1 | NA
CASNPSDWSSYNEQFF | TGTGCCAGCAACCCATCGGACTGGAGCTCCTACAATGAGCAGTTCTTC | NA | TRBJ2-1 | TRBV28 | NA
CASSQGGTGVYFGYTF | TGCGCCAGCAGCCAGGGGGGGACAGGGGTTTATTTTGGCTACACCTTC | NA | TRBJ1-2 | TRBV4-1 | TRBD1
CASSQRLVGQETQYF | TGCGCCAGCAGCCAGAGACTAGTAGGACAAGAGACCCAGTACTTC | NA | TRBJ2-5 | TRBV5-1 | NA
CASSPLGLTNTDTQYF | TGCGCCAGCAGCCCCTTGGGACTGACCAACACAGATACGCAGTATTTT | NA | TRBJ2-3 | TRBV4-1 | NA
CASTLGGTGELFF | TGTGCCAGCACACTGGGAGGCACCGGGGAGCTGTTTTTT | NA | TRBJ2-2 | TRBV6-6 | NA
CASSLNSNYGYTF | TGTGCCAGCAGTTTGAACAGTAACTATGGCTACACCTTC | NA | TRBJ1-2 | TRBV27 | NA
CASSYPQGGDTEAFF | TGTGCCAGCAGTTACCCACAGGGGGGGGACACTGAAGCTTTCTTT | NA | TRBJ1-1 | TRBV6-6 | TRBD1
CASSYSSSGGDTEAFF | TGTGCCAGCAGTTACTCGTCCTCTGGAGGGGACACTGAAGCTTTCTTT | NA | TRBJ1-1 | TRBV6-5 | NA
CATSDPFAAAGGPSDTQYF | TGTGCCACCAGTGACCCCTTTGCGGCGGCGGGGGGGCCCTCAGATACGCAGTATTTT | NA | TRBJ2-3 | TRBV24-1 | TRBD2
CASSGASEAFF | TGTGCCAGCAGCGGAGCCTCTGAAGCTTTCTTT | NA | TRBJ1-1 | TRBV11-3 | NA
CATSSDRRTFNTGELFF | TGTGCCACCAGCTCGGACAGACGAACATTCAACACCGGGGAGCTGTTTTTT | NA | TRBJ2-2 | TRBV15 | NA
CASLRGFNTGELFF | TGTGCCAGCCTAAGGGGCTTCAACACCGGGGAGCTGTTTTTT | once | TRBJ2-2 | TRBV27 | NA
CSASSRAYGYTF | TGCAGTGCTAGTAGCAGGGCCTATGGCTACACCTTC | NA | TRBJ1-2 | TRBV20-1 | NA
CAISSSGSWTDTQYF | TGTGCCATCAGTTCTAGCGGGAGCTGGACAGATACGCAGTATTTT | NA | TRBJ2-3 | TRBV10-3 | TRBD2
CASSLGGLDNSPLHF | TGTGCCAGCAGCTTAGGGGGACTTGATAATTCACCCCTCCACTTT | NA | TRBJ1-6 | TRBV7-9 | NA
CASSLLGTGVSSTDTQYF | TGTGCCAGCAGTTTACTCGGGACAGGGGTCTCTAGCACAGATACGCAGTATTTT | NA | TRBJ2-3 | TRBV28 | TRBD1
CASSPDPGPDQPQHF | TGTGCCAGCAGCCCCGACCCGGGTCCGGATCAGCCCCAGCATTTT | few | TRBJ1-5 | TRBV11-2 | NA
CASSRDRALDEAFF | TGTGCCAGCAGCCGCGACAGGGCGTTGGATGAAGCTTTCTTT | NA | TRBJ1-1 | TRBV28 | TRBD1
CASSGTGIYGYTF | TGCGCCAGCAGCGGGACAGGGATATATGGCTACACCTTC | NA | TRBJ1-2 | TRBV5-1 | TRBD1
CASSDQGAANEQFF | TGTGCCAGCAGCGACCAGGGGGCGGCCAATGAGCAGTTCTTC | NA | TRBJ2-1 | TRBV28 | TRBD1
CASSQGPGGNYGYTF | TGCGCCAGCAGCCAAGGCCCCGGGGGTAACTATGGCTACACCTTC | NA | TRBJ1-2 | TRBV4-3 | NA
CASSLRAGGPVDTQYF | TGTGCCAGCAGCTTACGGGCGGGAGGGCCCGTAGATACGCAGTATTTT | NA | TRBJ2-3 | TRBV13 | TRBD2
CASSQVGQGQTQYF | TGTGCCAGCAGCCAAGTAGGACAGGGACAGACCCAGTACTTC | NA | TRBJ2-5 | TRBV11-2 | TRBD1
CASSSLGAATGELFF | TGTGCCAGCAGCTCCCTTGGGGCAGCCACCGGGGAGCTGTTTTTT | once | TRBJ2-2 | TRBV7-3 | NA
CASSSSVGQGANYGYTF | TGTGCCAGCAGCTCGTCCGTTGGACAGGGGGCGAACTATGGCTACACCTTC | once | TRBJ1-2 | TRBV7-9 | TRBD1
CASSRGQGDNEQFF | TGTGCCAGCAGCCGTGGACAGGGGGACAATGAGCAGTTCTTC | once | TRBJ2-1 | TRBV11-2 | TRBD1
CASSIVREYYGYTF | TGTGCCAGTAGTATAGTTCGGGAATACTATGGCTACACCTTC | NA | TRBJ1-2 | TRBV19 | NA
CASSYLPGRSYEQYF | TGTGCCAGCAGTTACTTGCCAGGGAGGTCCTACGAGCAGTACTTC | NA | TRBJ2-7 | TRBV6-5 | NA
CASSQDGGRVNGYTF | TGTGCCAGCAGCCAAGATGGTGGCAGGGTGAATGGCTACACCTTC | NA | TRBJ1-2 | TRBV3-1/TRBV3-2 | NA
CASSHGLAESSYNEQFF | TGTGCCAGCAGCCACGGACTAGCGGAGAGCTCCTACAATGAGCAGTTCTTC | once | TRBJ2-1 | TRBV5-5 | TRBD2
CASSHLSGGVRNEQFF | TGTGCCAGCAGTCATCTCAGCGGGGGGGTAAGGAATGAGCAGTTCTTC | many | TRBJ2-1 | TRBV9 | TRBD2
CASSSGGGGTEAFF | TGTGCCAGCAGCTCTGGGGGCGGGGGCACTGAAGCTTTCTTT | NA | TRBJ1-1 | TRBV7-9 | NA
CASSSLAGGRRAEQFF | TGTGCCAGCAGCTCTTTAGCGGGAGGGCGACGGGCTGAGCAGTTCTTC | NA | TRBJ2-1 | TRBV11-2 | TRBD2
CATTSSGRANYGYTF | TGTGCCACCACCTCGTCGGGCAGGGCTAACTATGGCTACACCTTC | NA | TRBJ1-2 | TRBV24-1 | NA